What follows describes a single T cell receptor beta chain. Its antigen remains unknown. The data were taken from a study of T-cell memory formation after mild COVID-19. Whole-study results and caveats: Day 15 to 85 contracting clones showed balanced CD4/CD8; day 15 to 37 expanders favored CD4+.

5'RACE with constant-segment primers built TCRalpha and TCRbeta cDNA libraries with UMIs. Each CDR3 protein is one row after TCRdb ran MiXCR on the 5' RACE reads. The sample lists 250,000 to 350,000 distinct CDR3 sequences; approximately 15% were seen once. The germline gives CDR1 DFQATT, CDR2 SNEGSKA (reference sequence). The J segment lost 0 bases and the V segment lost 2 bases, leaving 10 bases of the junction unmatched. This CDR3 is built from 17 residues. The rearrangement joins TRBV20-1 to TRBJ1-5; 7 positions agree with TRBD1. The sample taken for sequencing was PBMCs or a T cell subset sorted from them (not recorded which). This receptor was identified in a man aged 18-30 years who had mild COVID-19 (a few samples of this study predate the infection). Cell type and time point are not known. The CDR3 region is CSARSQGDFYSNQPQHF. In DNA, the CDR3 is TGCAGTGCTAGATCCCAGGGGGACTTTTATAGCAATCAGCCCCAGCATTTT.